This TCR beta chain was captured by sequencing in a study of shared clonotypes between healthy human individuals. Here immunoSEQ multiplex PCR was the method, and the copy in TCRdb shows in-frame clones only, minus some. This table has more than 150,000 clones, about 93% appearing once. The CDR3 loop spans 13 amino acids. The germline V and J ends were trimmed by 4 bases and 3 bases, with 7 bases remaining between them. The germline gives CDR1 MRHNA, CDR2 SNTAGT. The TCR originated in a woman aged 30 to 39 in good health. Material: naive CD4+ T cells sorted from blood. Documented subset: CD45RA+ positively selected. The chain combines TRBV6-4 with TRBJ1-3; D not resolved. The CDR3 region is CASSAGIGNTIYF. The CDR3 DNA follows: TGTGCCAGCAGTGCTGGGATTGGAAACACCATATATTTT.